This paragraph covers one T cell receptor (beta chain) sequence. This record comes from a study of T-cell reconstitution after alpha-beta-depleted transplantation in children. The CDR3 contains 14 residues. The germline CDR1 and CDR2 sequences are MNHNS and SASEGT. The V end was cut by 7 bases, the J end by 6 bases, with 18 bases between. Unique molecular identifiers were incorporated during preparation of the TCRbeta library. TCRdb itself ran the PCR reads through MiXCR, one entry per CDR3 protein. Of around 200,000 distinct CDR3 sequences in the sample, about 15% were seen once. Sequences were derived from PBMCs, mostly from graft donor cells, sampled 360 days after TCRalphabeta/CD19-depleted stem cell transplant. The TCR was taken from a male patient aged 2 to 9 who had a stem cell transplant for acute lymphoblastic leukemia, so the T cells may come from the graft donor. The rearrangement joins TRBV6-1 to TRBJ1-1, with TRBD1 as a possible D gene (5 bases). The CDR3 reads CASNPDHRLPEAFF. The CDR3 bases are TGTGCCAGCAACCCGGATCACAGGTTGCCTGAAGCTTTCTTT.